The source of this T cell receptor beta chain is a study of T cell changes during pregnancy in multiple sclerosis. Profiling relied on immunoSEQ multiplex PCR, and the TCRdb table lists in-frame clones only, not all of them. The sample shows about 57,000 clones, 91% of them seen only once. V was cut by 3 bases and J by 1 base, with 13 bases left in between. The CDR3 has 16 amino acids. Germline-derived CDR1 and CDR2 are KGHSH and LQKENI. The receptor's source is a female donor in good health, enrolled as a control in a pregnancy study. The material was peripheral blood, obtained after pregnancy. The gene calls are TRBV18 and TRBJ2-1; TRBD1 might be the D (6 bases). CDR3 nucleotide sequence: TGTGCCAGCTCACCTGGGGGCAGGGAGTCCTACAATGAGCAGTTCTTC. Translating gives CASSPGGRESYNEQFF.